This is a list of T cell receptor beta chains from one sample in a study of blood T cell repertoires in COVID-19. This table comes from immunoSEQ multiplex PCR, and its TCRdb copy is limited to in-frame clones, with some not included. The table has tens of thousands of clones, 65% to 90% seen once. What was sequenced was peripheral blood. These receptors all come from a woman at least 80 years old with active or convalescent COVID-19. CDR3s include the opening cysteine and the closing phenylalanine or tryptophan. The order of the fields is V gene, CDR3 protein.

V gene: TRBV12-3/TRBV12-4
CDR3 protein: CASSTQLRVPQHF

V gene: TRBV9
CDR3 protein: CASSVVGGTDTQYF

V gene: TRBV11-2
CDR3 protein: CASSSTTGWDQPQHF

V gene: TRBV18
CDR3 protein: CASSPPGSGEQYF

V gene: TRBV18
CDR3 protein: CASSRDRVETQYF

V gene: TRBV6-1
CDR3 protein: CASSEGQGAYEQYF

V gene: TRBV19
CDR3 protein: CASSIEGSVNEQFF

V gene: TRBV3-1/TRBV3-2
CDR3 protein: CASSRDFYSPLHF

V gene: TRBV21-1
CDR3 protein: CASSKVLGPGAKNIQYF

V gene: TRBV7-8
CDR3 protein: CASSLGQGGSEQYF

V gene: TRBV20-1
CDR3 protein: CSASVLGRESYEQYF

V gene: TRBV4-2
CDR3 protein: CASSQDREGGNTIYF

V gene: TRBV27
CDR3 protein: CASSLSLQGQPQHF